Below are 10 T cell receptor beta chains sequenced from a single sample in a study of regulatory T cells in long-lasting Graves disease. For TCR beta, libraries came from iRepertoire HTBI primers and Arm-PCR of CDR3 regions. TCRdb passed the multiplex PCR reads through MiXCR, listing each CDR3 protein once. The sample has about 300,000 distinct CDR3 sequences, about 18% seen once; the top ten hold approximately 35%. Specified time point: newly diagnosed GD, antithyroid drugs for less than 3 months. TCR sequences were obtained from RNA taken from PBMCs. The material sequenced was peripheral blood mononuclear cells (PBMCs), taken at new diagnosis, from a patient treated with antithyroid drugs. These receptor sequences come from a female donor with Graves disease.

This clonotype was seen many times. This chain joins TRBV18 and TRBJ1-5, with 7 bases identical to TRBD1. Trimming removed 3 bases from V and 4 bases from J; junction bases left unmatched: 6. CDR1 and CDR2 from the germline V gene are KGHSH and LQKENI. The CDR3 contains 15 residues. Here the CDR3 DNA reads TGTGCCAGCTCACCGAGGACAGGCATGAATCAGCCCCAGCATTTT. It encodes CASSPRTGMNQPQHF.

This clonotype has at least ten counts. The chain combines TRBV7-6 with TRBJ2-7; 8 bases line up with TRBD2. V was pared by 6 bases and J by 3 bases, with 7 bases of the junction left unmatched. This CDR3 comprises 14 residues. CDR1 is SGHVS and CDR2 is FNYEAQ in the germline V gene. The CDR3 nucleotides are TGTGCCAGCAGTCCCACTAGCGGACACTACGAGCAGTACTTC. Translation gives CASSPTSGHYEQYF.

Many counts were recorded for this clonotype. The chain links TRBV5-5 to TRBJ1-2; no clear D. The CDR3 is 13 residues long. Germline values: CDR1 SGHKS, CDR2 YYEKEE (reference sequence). Trimming removed 4 bases from V and 5 bases from J, with 12 bases in between. The chain's CDR3 is CASSPSTVYGYTF. As DNA, the CDR3 is TGTGCCAGCAGCCCTTCTACCGTATATGGCTACACCTTC.

There are many counts of this clonotype. The rearrangement joins TRBV12-5 to TRBJ2-2; D perhaps matches TRBD1 (5 bases). The germline gives CDR1 LGHNT, CDR2 FRNRAP. The CDR3 has 18 amino acids. The V and J ends lost 0 bases and 2 bases respectively, with 16 bases between them. The CDR3 DNA is TGTGCTAGTGGTTTGGTCCAGGGTGGTGGCGGAAACACCGGGGAGCTGTTTTTT. Its translation: CASGLVQGGGGNTGELFF.

This clonotype was picked up many times. The chain uses TRBV28 and TRBJ1-4; TRBD1 might be the D (5 bases). CDR1 and CDR2 from the germline V gene are MDHEN and SYDVKM. This CDR3 region has 17 residues. V lost 6 bases and J lost 1, with 18 bases in between. The CDR3 is CASSVRVGDLTNEKLFF. The CDR3 DNA follows: TGTGCCAGCAGCGTCCGCGTAGGGGATTTAACTAATGAAAAACTGTTTTTT.

This clonotype has at least ten counts. V and J are TRBV15 and TRBJ2-7; D tentatively reads TRBD1 or TRBD2 (5 bases each). V lost 3 bases to trimming and J lost 7 bases, with 16 bases between them. This CDR3 contains 14 residues. Germline V lookup: CDR1 LNHNV, CDR2 YYDKDF (reference sequence). The DNA for the CDR3 is TGTGCCACCAGCAGGGACCCCTCCTGGGGGGAGCAGTACTTC. Amino acid sequence: CATSRDPSWGEQYF.

This clonotype has at least ten counts. J is TRBJ2-3 and V is TRBV11-1, with D perhaps matching TRBD1 (6 bases). CDR3 size: 13 residues. Trimming cost V 3 bases and J 6 bases, with 10 bases left between them. Germline assignment: CDR1 SGHAT and CDR2 FQDESV (reference sequence). CDR3 residues: CASSLTGPDTQYF. As DNA, the CDR3 is TGTGCCAGCAGCTTGACAGGCCCCGATACGCAGTATTTT.

V usage is TRBV6-2 or TRBV6-3 and J usage is TRBJ2-3, with D perhaps TRBD1 (5 bases). V gave up 10 bases and J gave up 4 bases, with 18 bases separating them. Germline-derived CDR1 and CDR2 are MNHEY and SVGEGT. This CDR3 has 14 amino acids. For the CDR3, the DNA is TGTGCCACCAAAGGCCTAGGGGCGGCAGATACGCAGTATTTT. Amino acid sequence: CATKGLGAADTQYF.

This clonotype was picked up many times. The V call is TRBV27, the J call TRBJ1-1; D gene uncertain. V shed 3 bases and J shed 1 base, with 6 bases lying between them. CDR1 MNHEY and CDR2 SMNVEV come from the germline V gene (reference sequence). CDR3 length: 13 amino acids. CDR3 in DNA: TGTGCCAGCAGTTTCCAGGAGAACACTGAAGCTTTCTTT. It translates to CASSFQENTEAFF.

This clonotype occurred many times. The chain joins TRBV28 to TRBJ2-5, with D possibly being TRBD2 (5 bases). The CDR3 spans 12 residues. V lost 5 bases and J lost 3, with 7 bases in between. Looked up from germline, CDR1 is MDHEN and CDR2 is SYDVKM. The chain's CDR3 is CASSREEETQYF. As DNA, the CDR3 is TGTGCCAGCAGTCGGGAAGAAGAGACCCAGTACTTC.